The T cell receptor beta chain under discussion was sequenced for a study of regulatory T cells in long-lasting Graves disease. Looking at the study overall: Persistent cases were those of Graves' disease that involved over 5 years of antithyroid drugs with positive TSH receptor antibodies.

In building TCR beta libraries, iRepertoire HTBI primers were used together with Arm-PCR of CDR3 regions. Via MiXCR, TCRdb re-called the multiplex PCR reads, giving one row per CDR3 protein. The sample carries 500,000 to 800,000 distinct CDR3 sequences, approximately 31% recorded once. Trimming removed 0 bases from V and 2 bases from J; junction bases left unmatched: 7. Per the germline V gene, CDR1 is SQVTM and CDR2 is ANQGSEA. This CDR3 contains 16 residues. A word on this clonotype: Its antigen is unidentified.

Time point here: persistent/refractory GD, antithyroid drugs over 5 years with positive TRAb. RNA from PBMCs was the source of the TCR library. American Thyroid Association guidelines defined how Graves' disease was diagnosed. The study, taken as a whole, reports: The sample size was small, and this may have reduced accuracy. Persistent disease preferred TRBV28, TRBJ1-2 and TRBJ2-5; new disease, TRBV20-1 and TRBJ2-1.

The rearrangement joins TRBV29-1 to TRBJ2-1; 7 nucleotides agree with TRBD2. The source material was peripheral blood mononuclear cells (PBMCs), sampled when the disease was refractory, from a patient treated with antithyroid drugs. The source of this sequence is a female donor with Graves disease. CDR3 region: CSVEDPGRETYNEQFF. CDR3 sequence (DNA): TGCAGCGTTGAAGATCCGGGGCGGGAGACCTACAATGAGCAGTTCTTC.